This entry is about one T cell receptor (beta chain). Its antigen is not identified. The primer mix had 60 Vbeta and 13 Jbeta primers. Repertoires were generated with immunoSEQ multiplex PCR, while TCRdb's copy carries only in-frame clones and drops some. The table has more than 100,000 clones, around 67% seen once. The data derive from a study of cytomegalovirus exposure and HLA in healthy donors. Notes on the study in general: Available immune exposure information was restricted to CMV serostatus only. It was reported that the classifier diagnosed cytomegalovirus status with high specificity and sensitivity in both the original and validation cohorts. According to the study, about 180 TCR beta chains were cytomegalovirus-associated.

The sample comprised PBMCs. This sequence originates from a woman aged 40 to 55 in good health and CMV-seronegative.

The CDR3, as DNA: TGCAGCGTAGAGGGACAGACAACTGAAGCTTTCTTT. Protein sequence: CSVEGQTTEAFF. J is TRBJ1-1 and V is TRBV29-1; 7 bases are a match to TRBD1. This CDR3 comprises 12 residues. Germline V CDR1 and CDR2: SQVTM, ANQGSEA. With 6 bases clipped from V and 5 bases from J, the junction kept 6 bases outside the gene matches. Full variable domain (remainder filled in from reference TRBV29-1 and TRBJ1-1): SAVISQKPSRDICQRGTSLTIQCQVDSQVTMMFWYRQQPGQSLTLIATANQGSEATYESGFVIDKFPISRPNLTFSTLTVSNMSPEDSSIYLCSVEGQTTEAFFGQGTRLTVV.